This TCR beta chain was captured by sequencing in a study of blood T cell repertoires in COVID-19 (dated by TCRdb to the early 2020s). Regarding the research as a whole: ImmuneRACE Cohort 3 recovered participants were defined by two consecutive negative NP/OP PCR tests, healthcare professional clearance, or symptom resolution. The collaborator samples originated in the United States, Italy and Spain and spanned the acute and convalescent phases of COVID-19. The prospective study material was composed of cDNA or gDNA derived from T cells, B-cell-depleted T cells, or PBMCs. Subjects who had been exposed to COVID-19, were actively infected with it, or had recovered from it provided the deeply sampled blood TCRbeta repertoires that made up the dataset. The repertoires were released in a freely available public database meant as a resource for research on the immune response to SARS-CoV-2. The samples were drawn from the first 160 participants of the ongoing ImmuneRACE study and from 1,254 subjects provided by 6 global collaborators. Nearly every sample came with metadata listing a de-identified subject ID, COVID-19 status, age in years and sex. Where HLA class I and class II types were available, the types were taken from metadata supplied by the sample provider, not from assay-based typing.

In the prospective study, participants were about 18 to 89 years old, resided in approximately 25 geographic areas of the United States, and were enrolled through a virtual design. In the prospective study, cohorts were assigned on the basis of participant-reported clinical history obtained from a screening survey and a study questionnaire. Each participant in the prospective study had whole blood, serum and a nasopharyngeal or oropharyngeal swab collected by mobile phlebotomists. Over an approximately 2-month period, participants in the prospective study had the option of providing additional blood draws and questionnaires. Before DNA extraction, prospective study blood samples were shipped either frozen or at room temperature. This clone was counted between two and nine times. Which antigen it targets is not known. No clone much larger than this one lies a single base away; base qualities are absent.

Results the study describes overall, beyond this receptor: How much clinical and demographic metadata was included differed by source and by participant, and the metadata was provided uncurated.

V lost 4 bases and J lost 7 bases; the stretch between them is 23 bases long. In the germline V gene, CDR1 corresponds to MNHEY and CDR2 to SVGEGT. The CDR3 numbers 17 residues from cysteine through phenylalanine. Only the CDR3 portion is preserved as DNA: 51 bases, with reading frame beginning at the first base. The immunoSEQ Assay, a bias-controlled multiplex PCR, was used to amplify TCRbeta CDR3 regions from genomic DNA. As for how the authors treated the data: Nucleated cell counts per sample were estimated from amplification of reference gene primers within the assay. Sequence reads were collapsed and filtered to measure the absolute abundance of every unique TCRbeta CDR3 rearrangement. Productive Simpson clonality was computed per sample as the square root of Simpson's diversity index over productive rearrangements. In TCRdb, the immuneACCESS table is reduced to in-frame sequences with V and J assigned. These tables do not hold every clone; where another copy was compared, an unresolved V gene accounts for under half, and the others remain unexplained. From that table come the V and J calls and clone size; the DNA was used to work out D and trimming. The sample includes roughly 160,000 clones, with less than 80% observed a single time. The ten largest clones capture 15% to 20% of the sample.

Recombination linked TRBV6-2 or TRBV6-3 to TRBJ1-3; TRBD1 could be the D gene, as 6 bases match. Sequenced input: PBMCs or T cells enriched from blood (not recorded which). The sequence was obtained from a woman in her sixties or seventies in a cohort exposed to, infected with or recovered from COVID-19 (not recorded which). The bases are TGTGCCAGCAGTTCATGGGGCGTGGGGGCCCGACGGAACACCATATATTTT. Translation gives CASSSWGVGARRNTIYF.